The clone carrying this T cell receptor (beta chain) was counted at least ten times. CDR1 and CDR2 from the germline V gene are LGHNA and YSLEER. The junction had 2 bases not matched to a gene; V was cut back by 4 bases and J by 1 base. The CDR3 runs to 15 residues. TCRdb called the RT-PCR reads again in MiXCR, with one record for every CDR3 protein. The sample lists 650,000 to 800,000 distinct CDR3 sequences, 11% to 15% seen once, with 3% to 4.5% in the top ten. The V call is TRBV4-3, the J call TRBJ1-2; 11 nucleotides align to TRBD1. Sequenced: memory CD4+ T cells from blood. This TCR came from a female donor in good health, serving as a healthy control. The CDR3, as DNA: TGCGCCAGCAGCCTTGGGACAGGGGGTAACTATGGCTACACCTTC. It codes for CASSLGTGGNYGYTF.